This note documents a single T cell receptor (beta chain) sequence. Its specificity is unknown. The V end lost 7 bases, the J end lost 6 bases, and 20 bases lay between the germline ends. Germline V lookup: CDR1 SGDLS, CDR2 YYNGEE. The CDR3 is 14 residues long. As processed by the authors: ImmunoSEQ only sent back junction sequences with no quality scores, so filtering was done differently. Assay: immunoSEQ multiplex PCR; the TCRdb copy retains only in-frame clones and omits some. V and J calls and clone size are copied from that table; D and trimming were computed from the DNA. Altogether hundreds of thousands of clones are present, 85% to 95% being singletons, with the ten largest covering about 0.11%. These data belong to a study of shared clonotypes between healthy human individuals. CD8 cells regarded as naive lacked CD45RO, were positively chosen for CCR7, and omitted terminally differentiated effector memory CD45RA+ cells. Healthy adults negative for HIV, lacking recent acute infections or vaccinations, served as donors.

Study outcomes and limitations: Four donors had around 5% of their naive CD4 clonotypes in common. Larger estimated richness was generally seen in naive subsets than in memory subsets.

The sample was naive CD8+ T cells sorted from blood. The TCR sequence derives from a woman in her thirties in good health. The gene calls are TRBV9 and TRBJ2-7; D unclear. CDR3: CASLSSTNFCEQYF. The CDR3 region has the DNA TGTGCCAGCCTGAGCTCGACGAACTTCTGCGAGCAGTACTTC.